A single sample gave rise to the 12 T cell receptor beta chains below, sequenced in a study of T cell repertoires in cytomegalovirus infection. In TCRdb, the reads were re-called with MiXCR into one record per CDR3 protein. Counted here are about 440,000 distinct CDR3 sequences, approximately 32% occurring once; the ten biggest clones make up around 13%. The sequencing input was PBMCs. The receptors originated from a human donor in good health (CMV status not recorded). Some clones in this sample may be carry-over from other donors' samples.

This clonotype has ten or more counts. The rearrangement links TRBV7-8 to TRBJ2-5, with D possibly being TRBD1 (5 bases). CDR1 is SGHVS and CDR2 is FQNEAQ in the germline V gene. The germline V and J ends were trimmed by 6 bases and 5 bases, with 13 bases remaining between them. The CDR3 spans 13 residues. This chain's CDR3 is CASRFDSRETQYF. CDR3 nucleotides: TGTGCCAGCAGATTTGACAGTCGGGAGACCCAGTACTTC.

This clonotype was counted once. A junction boundary mismatches the germline segment, possibly from a read error. The rearrangement joins TRBV29-1 to TRBJ2-6; 9 bases are shared with TRBD1. The CDR3 is 17 amino acids. Germline lookup yields CDR1 SQVTM and CDR2 ANQGSEA. CDR3 sequence reads: CSVVLQGALSGANLLTF. The CDR3 region has the DNA TGCAGCGTGGTACTACAGGGGGCTCTGTCTGGGGCCAACCTCCTGACTTTC. Complete variable domain (other parts from reference TRBV29-1 and TRBJ2-6): SAVISQKPSRDICQRGTSLTIQCQVDSQVTMMFWYRQQPGQSLTLIATANQGSEATYESGFVIDKFPISRPNLTFSTLTVSNMSPEDSSIYLCSVVLQGALSGANLLTFGAGSRLTVL.

The table lists this clonotype with a few counts. The CDR3, as DNA: TGTGCCAGCAGCCGTCCCGGTTACTATGGCTACACCTTC. Translated, it gives CASSRPGYYGYTF. The rearrangement joins TRBV7-9 to TRBJ1-2, with unresolved D. CDR1 and CDR2 from the germline V gene are SEHNR and FQNEAQ (reference sequence). The CDR3 runs 13 residues. V was cut by 5 bases and J by 3 bases, with 10 bases left in between.

The rearrangement links TRBV25-1 to TRBJ1-1, with 8 positions matching TRBD1. The junction had 18 bases not matched to a gene; V was cut back by 6 bases and J by 6 bases. The CDR3 sequence is 17 residues long. Germline-derived CDR1 and CDR2 are MGHDK and SYGVNS. The CDR3 loop reads CASSPRALNQGAAEAFF. The DNA of the CDR3 is TGTGCCAGCAGCCCTAGGGCCCTCAATCAGGGGGCAGCTGAAGCTTTCTTT.

In regard to this clonotype: At one end the junction does not follow the germline gene, possibly because of a read error. CDR3 DNA sequence: TGTGCCAGCCGTTACAGGCCGGTCGGGAACACTGAAGCTTTCTTT. This translates into CASRYRPVGNTEAFF. This rearrangement joins TRBV6-5 to TRBJ1-1; TRBD1 might be the D (5 bases). The CDR3 is 15 amino acids. Germline lookup yields CDR1 MNHEY and CDR2 SVGAGI.

This rearrangement joins TRBV4-1 to TRBJ1-1, with a tentative D call TRBD1 (6 bases). V lost 1 base, J lost 1 base, and 13 bases lay in between. The CDR3 length is 16 residues. Per germline, CDR1 MGHRA and CDR2 YSYEKL. The CDR3 sequence is CASSQGGKGGNTEAFF. In DNA form, the CDR3 reads TGCGCCAGCAGCCAAGGGGGCAAGGGGGGGAACACTGAAGCTTTCTTT.

There are a few counts of this clonotype. In nucleotides, the CDR3 is TGTGCCAGCTCACCAGGTCACAGAAACTACGAGCAGTACTTC. Translation: CASSPGHRNYEQYF. J is TRBJ2-7 and V is TRBV18, with no clear D. CDR3 length: 14 amino acids. The V gene lost 2 bases and the J gene lost 3 bases, with 11 bases spanning the gap. Per germline, CDR1 KGHSH and CDR2 LQKENI.

This clonotype was counted a few times. This chain connects TRBV12-3 or TRBV12-4 to TRBJ1-2; unclear D gene. CDR3 length: 12 amino acids. Trimming pared 8 bases from V and 5 bases from J, leaving 12 bases between. The CDR3 coding sequence is TGTGCCAGCGACCCCGGAGAGTATGGCTACACCTTC. It encodes CASDPGEYGYTF.

The chain couples TRBV6-1 to TRBJ1-1; 7 bases are a match to TRBD1. CDR3 size: 14 residues. CDR1 is MNHNS and CDR2 is SASEGT in the germline V gene. V lost 7 bases, J lost 4 bases, and 9 bases stayed unmatched. DNA for the CDR3: TGTGCCAGCAACCCGACAGGGAGGGTCACTGAAGCTTTCTTT. Encoded protein: CASNPTGRVTEAFF.

Only a few counts were recorded for this clonotype. Here the CDR3 DNA reads TGTGCCAGCAGTGAAGGGACGGCGGAAGAGACCCAGTACTTC. It translates to CASSEGTAEETQYF. The rearrangement joins TRBV12-3 or TRBV12-4 to TRBJ2-5; D is perhaps TRBD1 or TRBD2 (5 bases each). The CDR3 totals 14 residues. Between the trimmed V and J ends, which lost 5 bases and 3 bases, there was a span of 13 bases.

There are a few counts of this clonotype. The chain combines TRBV7-2 with TRBJ2-1; tentatively, D is TRBD2 (5 bases). V dropped 1 base and J dropped 5 bases, with 9 bases sitting between them. Germline V gives CDR1 SGHTA, CDR2 FQGNSA. The CDR3 sequence is 14 residues long. As DNA, the CDR3 is TGTGCCAGCAGCTTAGTGGGGAGCGACAATGAGCAGTTCTTC. Protein sequence: CASSLVGSDNEQFF.

The chain links TRBV5-5 to TRBJ1-6; 8 bases match TRBD1. Germline CDR1 is SGHKS and CDR2 is YYEKEE (reference sequence). The CDR3 has 15 amino acids. V dropped 1 base and J dropped 9; count of bases not matched to a gene: 6. CDR3 sequence reads: CASSLQGAKLSPLHF. The CDR3 DNA is TGTGCCAGCAGCTTGCAGGGGGCAAAGCTTTCACCCCTCCACTTT. Drawing the rest from reference TRBV5-5 and TRBJ1-6, the complete variable domain is DAGVTQSPTHLIKTRGQQVTLRCSPISGHKSVSWYQQVLGQGPQFIFQYYEKEERGRGNFPDRFSARQFPNYSSELNVNALLLGDSALYLCASSLQGAKLSPLHFGNGTRLTVT.